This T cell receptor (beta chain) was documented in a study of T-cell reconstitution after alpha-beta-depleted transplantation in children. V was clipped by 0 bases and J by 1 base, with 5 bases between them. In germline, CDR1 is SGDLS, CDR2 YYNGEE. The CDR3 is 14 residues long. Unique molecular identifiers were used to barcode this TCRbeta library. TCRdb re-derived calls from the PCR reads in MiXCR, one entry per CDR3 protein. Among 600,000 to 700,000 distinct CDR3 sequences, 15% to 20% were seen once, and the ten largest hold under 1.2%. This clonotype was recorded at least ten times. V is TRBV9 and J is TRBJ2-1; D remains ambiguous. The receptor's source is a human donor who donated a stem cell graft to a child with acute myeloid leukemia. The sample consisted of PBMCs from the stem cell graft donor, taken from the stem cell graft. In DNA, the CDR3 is TGTGCCAGCAGCGTAGTTCATTCCTACAATGAGCAGTTCTTC. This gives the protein CASSVVHSYNEQFF. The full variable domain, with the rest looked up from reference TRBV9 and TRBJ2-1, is DSGVTQTPKHLITATGQRVTLRCSPRSGDLSVYWYQQSLDQGLQFLIQYYNGEERAKGNILERFSAQQFPDLHSELNLSSLELGDSALYFCASSVVHSYNEQFFGPGTRLTVL.